This T cell receptor beta chain derives from a study of shared clonotypes between healthy human individuals. Overall study: There were three CD4 naive, three CD4 memory, two CD8 naive and one CD8 memory plates per donor.

This table comes from immunoSEQ multiplex PCR, and its TCRdb copy is limited to in-frame clones, with some not included. The sample has under 350,000 clones, 87% seen once. As to this clone: Its target is not known.

Trimming shortened V by 3 bases and J by 3 bases, and 3 bases separated the two germline ends. Germline-derived CDR1 and CDR2 are SNHLY and FYNNEI. This CDR3 region has 13 residues. Whole-study findings and limits: Sorted-subset samples were not fully sequenced, rarefaction indicated. In general, naive subsets displayed greater estimated richness than memory subsets did.

Donation came from healthy HIV-negative adults that had no recent acute infections or vaccinations. The V gene is TRBV2, the J gene TRBJ1-6; no firm D call. Material for sequencing was memory CD8+ T cells sorted from blood. The subset here: CD45RO+ cells pooled with CCR7-negative TemRA cells. The TCR sequence derives from a man aged 18 to 35 in good health. The CDR3 reads CASSDYYNSPLHF. The CDR3 DNA sequence: TGTGCCAGCAGTGACTACTATAATTCACCCCTCCACTTT.